The text below deals with one T cell receptor beta chain. Germline loops: CDR1 MNHEY, CDR2 SVGEGT. The CDR3 totals 13 residues. With 2 bases removed from V and 5 bases from J, the gap between germline ends came to 9 bases. TCRdb recomputed calls from the RT-PCR reads with MiXCR, one row per CDR3 protein. Here the sample spans more than 550,000 distinct CDR3 sequences, around 11% being singletons. The sample is drawn from a study of response to subunit inactivated influenza vaccine. In addition, the sample was reused for a study of T cells expressing NK-cell markers. As that report states: Synthesis of TCR beta cDNA relied on 5'RACE template switching carrying UMIs.

The chain combines TRBV6-2 or TRBV6-3 with TRBJ1-1; D gene uncertain. Sequencing used PBMCs from blood, obtained on the day of vaccination. The TCR comes from a man in his fifties or sixties who received an inactivated influenza vaccine. The CDR3 protein is CASSYVVGTEAFF. In DNA, the CDR3 is TGTGCCAGCAGTTACGTGGTCGGTACTGAAGCTTTCTTT.